The present T cell receptor (beta chain) was sequenced within a study of somatic mutations in cytotoxic T cells in rheumatoid arthritis. A note on this clone: What it binds is unknown.

General observations from the study: Statistically, CD8+ T-cell clonality was not significantly distinct between individuals with rheumatoid arthritis and age-matched healthy controls.

Repertoires were generated with immunoSEQ multiplex PCR, while TCRdb's copy carries only in-frame clones and drops some. The sample lists about 18,000 clones, about three quarters occurring once. CDR3 length equals 15 residues. Germline assignment: CDR1 SGDLS and CDR2 YYNGEE. V lost 4 bases and J lost 3, with 14 bases in between. The TCR sequence derives from an adult with rheumatoid arthritis. The V call is TRBV9, the J call TRBJ2-1, with D perhaps being TRBD1 or TRBD2 (5 bases each). Sequenced sample: CD8+ T cells sorted from blood. The CDR3 nucleotides are TGTGCCAGCAGCTCAGCAGGGAGTCTCTACAATGAGCAGTTCTTC. Its protein is CASSSAGSLYNEQFF.